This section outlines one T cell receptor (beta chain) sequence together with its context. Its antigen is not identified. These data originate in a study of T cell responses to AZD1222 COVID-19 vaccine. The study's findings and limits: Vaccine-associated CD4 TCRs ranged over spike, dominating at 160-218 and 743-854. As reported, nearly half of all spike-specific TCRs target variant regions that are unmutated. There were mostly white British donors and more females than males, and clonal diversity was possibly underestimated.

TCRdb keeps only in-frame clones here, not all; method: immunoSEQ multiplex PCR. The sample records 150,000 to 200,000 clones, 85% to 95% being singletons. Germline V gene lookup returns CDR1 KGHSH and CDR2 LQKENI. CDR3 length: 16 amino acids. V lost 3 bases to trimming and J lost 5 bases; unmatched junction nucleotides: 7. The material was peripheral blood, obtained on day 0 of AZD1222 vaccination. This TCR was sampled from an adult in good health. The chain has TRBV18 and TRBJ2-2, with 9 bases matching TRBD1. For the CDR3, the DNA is TGTGCCAGCTCACCGTACTGGGACAGGGAAACCGGGGAGCTGTTTTTT. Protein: CASSPYWDRETGELFF.